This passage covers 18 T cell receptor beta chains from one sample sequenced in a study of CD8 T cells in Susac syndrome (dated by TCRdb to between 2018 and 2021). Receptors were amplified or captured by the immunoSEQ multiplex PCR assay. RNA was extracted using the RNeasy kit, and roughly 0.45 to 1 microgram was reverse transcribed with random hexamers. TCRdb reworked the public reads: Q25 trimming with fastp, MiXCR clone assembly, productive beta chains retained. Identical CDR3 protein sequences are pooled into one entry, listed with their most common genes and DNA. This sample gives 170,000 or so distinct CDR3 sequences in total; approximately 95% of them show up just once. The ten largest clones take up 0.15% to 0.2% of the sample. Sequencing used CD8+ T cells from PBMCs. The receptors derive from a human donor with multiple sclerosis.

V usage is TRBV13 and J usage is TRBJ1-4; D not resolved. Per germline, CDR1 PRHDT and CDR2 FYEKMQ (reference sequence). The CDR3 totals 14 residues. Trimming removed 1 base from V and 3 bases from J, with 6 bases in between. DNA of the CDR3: TGTGCCAGCAGCTTAGAGGGTCCTAATGAAAAACTGTTTTTT. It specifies CASSLEGPNEKLFF. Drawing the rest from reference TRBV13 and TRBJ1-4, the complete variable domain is AAGVIQSPRHLIKEKRETATLKCYPIPRHDTVYWYQQGPGQDPQFLISFYEKMQSDKGSIPDRFSAQQFSDYHSELNMSSLELGDSALYFCASSLEGPNEKLFFGSGTQLSVL.

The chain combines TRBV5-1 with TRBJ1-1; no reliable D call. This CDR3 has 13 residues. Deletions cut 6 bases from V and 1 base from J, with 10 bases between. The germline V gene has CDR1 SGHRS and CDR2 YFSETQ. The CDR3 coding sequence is TGCGCCAGCACCACCGGAGGGAACACTGAAGCTTTCTTT. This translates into CASTTGGNTEAFF.

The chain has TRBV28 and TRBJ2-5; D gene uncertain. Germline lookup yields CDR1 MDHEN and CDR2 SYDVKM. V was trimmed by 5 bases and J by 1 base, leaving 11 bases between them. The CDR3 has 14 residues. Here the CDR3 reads CASSNGRLQETQYF. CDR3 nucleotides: TGTGCCAGCAGTAATGGCCGGCTCCAAGAGACCCAGTACTTC. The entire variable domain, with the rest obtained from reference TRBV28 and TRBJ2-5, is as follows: DVKVTQSSRYLVKRTGEKVFLECVQDMDHENMFWYRQDPGLGLRLIYFSYDVKMKEKGDIPEGYSVSREKKERFSLILESASTNQTSMYLCASSNGRLQETQYFGPGTRLLVL.

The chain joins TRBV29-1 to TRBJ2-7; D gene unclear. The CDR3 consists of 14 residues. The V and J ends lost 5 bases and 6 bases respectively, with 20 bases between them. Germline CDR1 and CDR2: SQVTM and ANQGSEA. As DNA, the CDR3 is TGCAGCGTTTCTCCCGGCATCGATGGCCCCGAGCAGTACTTC. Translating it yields CSVSPGIDGPEQYF.

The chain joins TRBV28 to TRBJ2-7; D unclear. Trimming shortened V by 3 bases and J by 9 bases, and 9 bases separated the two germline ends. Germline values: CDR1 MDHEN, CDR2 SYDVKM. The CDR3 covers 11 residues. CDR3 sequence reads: CASSFGRTQYF. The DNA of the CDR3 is TGTGCCAGCAGTTTCGGCAGGACGCAGTACTTC.

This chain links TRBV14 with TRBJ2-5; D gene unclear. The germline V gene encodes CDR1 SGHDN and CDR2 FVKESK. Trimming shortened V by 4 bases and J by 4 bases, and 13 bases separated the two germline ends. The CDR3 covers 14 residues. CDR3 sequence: CASSPRAQRETQYF. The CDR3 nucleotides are TGTGCCAGCAGCCCCCGCGCCCAGCGAGAGACCCAGTACTTC.

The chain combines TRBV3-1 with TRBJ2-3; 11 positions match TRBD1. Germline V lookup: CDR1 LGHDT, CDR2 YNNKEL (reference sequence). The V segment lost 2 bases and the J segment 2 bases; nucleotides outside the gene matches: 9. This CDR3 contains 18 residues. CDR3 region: CASSQMLGQGVPTDTQYF. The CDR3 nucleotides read TGTGCCAGCAGCCAAATGCTGGGACAGGGGGTGCCCACAGATACGCAGTATTTT.

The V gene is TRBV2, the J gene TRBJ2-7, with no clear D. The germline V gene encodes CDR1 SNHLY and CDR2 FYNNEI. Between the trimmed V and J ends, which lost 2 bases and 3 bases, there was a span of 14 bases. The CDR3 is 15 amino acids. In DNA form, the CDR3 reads TGTGCCAGCAGTGAAACCCCCCGGTGGTTCTACGAGCAGTACTTC. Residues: CASSETPRWFYEQYF. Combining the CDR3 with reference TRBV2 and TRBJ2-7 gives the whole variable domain EPEVTQTPSHQVTQMGQEVILRCVPISNHLYFYWYRQILGQKVEFLVSFYNNEISEKSEIFDDQFSVERPDGSNFTLKIRSTKLEDSAMYFCASSETPRWFYEQYFGPGTRLTVT.

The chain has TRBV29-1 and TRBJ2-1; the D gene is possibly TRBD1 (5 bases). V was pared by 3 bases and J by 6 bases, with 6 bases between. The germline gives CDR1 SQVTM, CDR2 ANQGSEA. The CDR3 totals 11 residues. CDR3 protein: CSVDQGNEQFF. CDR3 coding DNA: TGCAGCGTTGACCAGGGCAATGAGCAGTTCTTC.

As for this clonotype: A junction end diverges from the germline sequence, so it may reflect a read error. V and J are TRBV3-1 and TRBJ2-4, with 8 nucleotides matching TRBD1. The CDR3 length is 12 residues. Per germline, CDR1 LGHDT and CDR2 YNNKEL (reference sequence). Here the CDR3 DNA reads TGTGCCAGCAGCCTCGACAGGGGCGATCGGGACTTC. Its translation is CASSLDRGDRDF.

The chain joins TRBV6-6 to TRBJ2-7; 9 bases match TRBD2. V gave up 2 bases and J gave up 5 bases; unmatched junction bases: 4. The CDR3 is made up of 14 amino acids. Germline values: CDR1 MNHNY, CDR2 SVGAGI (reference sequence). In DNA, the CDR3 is TGTGCCAGCAGTTACGTCGTAGCGGGAGACGAGCAGTACTTC. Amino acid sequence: CASSYVVAGDEQYF.

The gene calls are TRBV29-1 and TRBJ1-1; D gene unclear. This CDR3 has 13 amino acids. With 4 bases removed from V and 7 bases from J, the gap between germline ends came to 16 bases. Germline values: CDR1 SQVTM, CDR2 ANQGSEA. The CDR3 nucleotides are TGCAGCGTTGCCAACGGACGGGAACTTGAAGCTTTCTTT. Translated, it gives CSVANGRELEAFF.

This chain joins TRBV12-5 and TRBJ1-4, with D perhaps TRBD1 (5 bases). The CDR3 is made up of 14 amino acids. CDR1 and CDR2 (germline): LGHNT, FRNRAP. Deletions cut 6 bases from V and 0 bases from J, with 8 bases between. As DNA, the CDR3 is TGTGCTAGTGGGGGACTGGCAACTAATGAAAAACTGTTTTTT. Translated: CASGGLATNEKLFF.

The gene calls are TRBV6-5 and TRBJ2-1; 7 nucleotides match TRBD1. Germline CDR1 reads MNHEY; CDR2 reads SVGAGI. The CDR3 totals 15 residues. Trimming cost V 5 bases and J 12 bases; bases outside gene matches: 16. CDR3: CASSNRDRGPEGQFF. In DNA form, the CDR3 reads TGTGCCAGCAGTAACCGGGACAGAGGCCCCGAGGGGCAGTTCTTC.

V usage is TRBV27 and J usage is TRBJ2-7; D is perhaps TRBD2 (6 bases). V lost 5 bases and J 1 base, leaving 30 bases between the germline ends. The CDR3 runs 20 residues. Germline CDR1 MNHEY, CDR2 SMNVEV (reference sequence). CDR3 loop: CASSALFTGLSGSLSYEQYF. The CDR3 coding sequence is TGTGCCAGCAGTGCGCTATTTACGGGGCTCAGCGGGTCGCTATCCTACGAGCAGTACTTC.

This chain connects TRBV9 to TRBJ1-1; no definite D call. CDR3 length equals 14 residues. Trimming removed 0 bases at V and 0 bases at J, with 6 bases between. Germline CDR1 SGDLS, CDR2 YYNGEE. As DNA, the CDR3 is TGTGCCAGCAGCGTAGGCGAGTTGAACACTGAAGCTTTCTTT. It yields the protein CASSVGELNTEAFF. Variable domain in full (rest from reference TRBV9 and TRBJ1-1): DSGVTQTPKHLITATGQRVTLRCSPRSGDLSVYWYQQSLDQGLQFLIQYYNGEERAKGNILERFSAQQFPDLHSELNLSSLELGDSALYFCASSVGELNTEAFFGQGTRLTVV.

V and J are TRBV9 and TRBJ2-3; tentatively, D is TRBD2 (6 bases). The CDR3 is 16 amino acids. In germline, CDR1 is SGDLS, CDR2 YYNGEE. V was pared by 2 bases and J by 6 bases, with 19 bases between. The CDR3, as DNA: TGTGCCAGCAGCGTGTATATGGCTAGCGAGGTCGATACGCAGTATTTT. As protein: CASSVYMASEVDTQYF.

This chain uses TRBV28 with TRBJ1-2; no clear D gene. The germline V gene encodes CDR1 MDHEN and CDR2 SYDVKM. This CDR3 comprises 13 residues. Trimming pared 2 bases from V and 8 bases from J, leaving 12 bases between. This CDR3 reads CASSLGLTEGYTF. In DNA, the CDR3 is TGTGCCAGCAGTTTAGGACTTACAGAAGGCTACACCTTC.